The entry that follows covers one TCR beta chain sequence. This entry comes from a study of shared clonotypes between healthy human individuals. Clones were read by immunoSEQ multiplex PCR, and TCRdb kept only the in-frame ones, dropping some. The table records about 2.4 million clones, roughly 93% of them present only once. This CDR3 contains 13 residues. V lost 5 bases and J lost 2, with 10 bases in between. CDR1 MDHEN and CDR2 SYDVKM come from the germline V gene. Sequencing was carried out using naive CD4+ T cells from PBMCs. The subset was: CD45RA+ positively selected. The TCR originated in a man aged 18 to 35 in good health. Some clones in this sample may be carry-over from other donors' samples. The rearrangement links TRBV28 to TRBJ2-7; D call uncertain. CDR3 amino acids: CASSPSTAYEQYF. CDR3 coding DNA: TGTGCCAGCAGTCCCTCGACGGCCTACGAGCAGTACTTC. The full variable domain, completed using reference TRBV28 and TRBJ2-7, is DVKVTQSSRYLVKRTGEKVFLECVQDMDHENMFWYRQDPGLGLRLIYFSYDVKMKEKGDIPEGYSVSREKKERFSLILESASTNQTSMYLCASSPSTAYEQYFGPGTRLTVT.